The 12 T cell receptor beta chains below were found in one sample sequenced in a study of spatial heterogeneity in lung cancer. Study-level findings and limits: Higher tumor mutation counts went along with higher counts of expanded intratumoral alpha and beta TCRs.

This sample's time point: sample taken at primary tumor resection. Their target antigens are unknown. TCRdb fed the 5' RACE reads into MiXCR, producing one record per CDR3 protein. Of 3,000 to 3,500 distinct CDR3 sequences listed, about 30% are singletons. Sequencing was performed on lung tumor tissue, taken at surgery. Source of these receptors: a female donor with early-stage non-small cell lung cancer.

This chain links TRBV7-9 with TRBJ2-7; 8 bases match TRBD1. V shed 5 bases, J shed 7 bases, and the junction held 10 bases outside the gene matches. Germline V CDR1 and CDR2: SEHNR, FQNEAQ (reference sequence). There are 14 residues in the CDR3. CDR3 in DNA: TGTGCCAGCAGCCTCGGACAGGGAATAAGGGAGCAGTACTTC. Translated: CASSLGQGIREQYF.

The chain couples TRBV28 to TRBJ2-7, with TRBD1 matching 7 bases. V lost 3 bases, J lost 3 bases, and 17 bases stayed unmatched. Germline V gives CDR1 MDHEN, CDR2 SYDVKM. The CDR3 is made up of 18 amino acids. The CDR3 region has the DNA TGTGCCAGCAGTTTGAGAGGGGGCGGAACCACGAAACTCTACGAGCAGTACTTC. Amino acid sequence: CASSLRGGGTTKLYEQYF.

By sample share, this clonotype is medium-sized. DNA for the CDR3: TGTGCCAGTAGTAATCCGGGGAGAGCCAATCAGCCCCAGCATTTT. Protein: CASSNPGRANQPQHF. The genes are TRBV19 and TRBJ1-5; D is undetermined. The CDR3 consists of 15 residues. Trimming left V 4 bases short and J 3 bases short, with 13 bases between. Per germline, CDR1 LNHDA and CDR2 SQIVND (reference sequence).

The CDR3 reads CASSFKASYEQYF. The CDR3 DNA reads TGTGCCAGCAGTTTTAAAGCGTCCTACGAGCAGTACTTC. V gene TRBV12-3 or TRBV12-4 combines with J gene TRBJ2-7; D call uncertain. Trimming removed 3 bases from V and 1 base from J, with 7 bases in between. The CDR3 has 13 amino acids.

The chain uses TRBV19 and TRBJ2-1; D gene ambiguous. Germline CDR1 is LNHDA and CDR2 is SQIVND (reference sequence). The germline V and J ends were trimmed by 3 bases and 10 bases, with 13 bases remaining between them. The CDR3 loop spans 13 amino acids. This chain's CDR3 is CASSIGLKREQFF. CDR3 DNA sequence: TGTGCCAGTAGTATCGGTCTCAAAAGGGAGCAGTTCTTC.

This clonotype was observed at least ten times. The rearrangement joins TRBV6-1 to TRBJ2-7; D is perhaps TRBD1 or TRBD2 (5 bases each). CDR1 MNHNS and CDR2 SASEGT come from the germline V gene. Trimming left V 1 base short and J 6 bases short, with 19 bases between. The CDR3 length is 16 residues. DNA of the CDR3: TGTGCCAGCAGTGAAGACTCCTTCGGCCGGGGACGCGAGCAGTACTTC. This codes for CASSEDSFGRGREQYF.

This clonotype turned up a few times. CDR3 DNA: TGTGCCAGCTCACCTGGCCGGAACCAAGAGACCCAGTACTTC. Protein: CASSPGRNQETQYF. V usage is TRBV18 and J usage is TRBJ2-5; D gene ambiguous. The CDR3 loop spans 14 amino acids. V dropped 3 bases and J dropped 0 bases, with 8 bases sitting between them. Per germline, CDR1 KGHSH and CDR2 LQKENI. The variable domain in full, completed from reference TRBV18 and TRBJ2-5, reads NAGVMQNPRHLVRRRGQEARLRCSPMKGHSHVYWYRQLPEEGLKFMVYLQKENIIDESGMPKERFSAEFPKEGPSILRIQQVVRGDSAAYFCASSPGRNQETQYFGPGTRLLVL.

By sample fraction, this clonotype is medium-sized. The chain employs TRBV7-2 and TRBJ2-3, with TRBD2 matching over 9 bases. The CDR3 contains 14 residues. Germline assignment: CDR1 SGHTA and CDR2 FQGNSA. V shed 4 bases and J 6 bases; nucleotides not matched to a gene: 5. The CDR3 reads CASSYAGGLDTQYF. As DNA, the CDR3 is TGTGCCAGCAGCTACGCGGGGGGGCTGGATACGCAGTATTTT.

This clonotype qualifies as medium-sized. This chain joins TRBV7-2 and TRBJ2-2; 9 nucleotides agree with TRBD2. Germline V lookup: CDR1 SGHTA, CDR2 FQGNSA. With 8 bases clipped from V and 1 base from J, the junction kept 5 bases outside the gene matches. The CDR3 spans 15 residues. CDR3 protein: CASRISGGNTGELFF. CDR3 sequence (DNA): TGTGCCAGCCGGATTAGCGGGGGGAACACCGGGGAGCTGTTTTTT.

This clonotype has a count of ten or more. The chain has TRBV4-3 and TRBJ2-7; 9 bases line up with TRBD1. The V gene's germline CDR1 is LGHNA and CDR2 YSLEER. After removal of 0 bases from V and 2 bases from J, the junction contained 5 bases not matched to a gene. This CDR3 has 16 residues. The CDR3 reads CASSQEYRGLTYEQYF. CDR3 nucleotide sequence: TGCGCCAGCAGCCAAGAATACAGGGGGCTTACCTACGAGCAGTACTTC.

This clonotype is medium-sized within its sample. The rearrangement links TRBV7-3 to TRBJ2-1; D is possibly TRBD2 (6 bases). The germline CDR1 and CDR2 sequences are SGHTA and FQGTGA. CDR3 length equals 13 residues. The ends were cut back, 2 bases at V and 7 bases at J, with 9 bases in the middle. For the CDR3, the DNA is TGTGCCAGCAGCTTAGGGGGGAGGAATGAGCAGTTCTTC. It specifies CASSLGGRNEQFF.

This clonotype occurred a few times. The gene calls are TRBV5-1 and TRBJ2-1; 8 bases match TRBD2. Germline loops: CDR1 SGHRS, CDR2 YFSETQ. This CDR3 is built from 14 residues. J was trimmed by 7 bases and V by 1 base; bases with no gene match: 4. CDR3 in DNA: TGCGCCAGCAGCTTGATCCTAGCGGGTAATGAGCAGTTCTTC. Its protein product is CASSLILAGNEQFF.